Listed here is a single TCR beta chain. The data stem from a study of T cell changes during pregnancy in multiple sclerosis. Some clones are missing from TCRdb's copy, which holds only in-frame ones; the method was immunoSEQ multiplex PCR. This table has fewer than 75,000 clones, about nine tenths appearing once. The CDR3 consists of 16 residues. CDR1 is ENHRY and CDR2 is SYGVKD in the germline V gene. The V gene end was trimmed by 2 bases and the J gene end by 4 bases; junction bases not matched to a gene: 6. The chain combines TRBV10-3 with TRBJ2-1; TRBD2 matches at 9 bases. Sequenced material: peripheral blood, taken in the second trimester of pregnancy. This TCR was recovered from a female donor with multiple sclerosis, enrolled in a pregnancy study. The chain's CDR3 is CAISENSGRSYNEQFF. In DNA, the CDR3 is TGTGCCATCAGTGAGAATAGCGGGAGATCTTACAATGAGCAGTTCTTC.